Included here is one T cell receptor beta chain sequence, with context. The CDR3 runs 14 residues. V lost 2 bases and J 1 base, leaving 8 bases between the germline ends. Germline assignment: CDR1 KGHSH and CDR2 LQKENI. The sample comes from a study of blood T cell repertoires in COVID-19. At the level of the study: From the United States, Italy and Spain came samples of acute and convalescent COVID-19. Sample material is recorded as cDNA or gDNA derived from T cells, B-cell-depleted T cells, or PBMCs.

Profiling relied on immunoSEQ multiplex PCR, and the TCRdb table lists in-frame clones only, not all of them. The sample carries 110,000 or so clones, roughly 84% recorded once. V is TRBV18 and J is TRBJ1-1, with D possibly being TRBD1 (6 bases). This TCR was sampled from a woman aged 70 to 79 who had recovered from COVID-19. The specimen sequenced was peripheral blood. The CDR3 bases are TGTGCCAGCTCACCAAGGACAGCGAACACTGAAGCTTTCTTT. It encodes CASSPRTANTEAFF. Full variable domain (missing parts from reference TRBV18 and TRBJ1-1): NAGVMQNPRHLVRRRGQEARLRCSPMKGHSHVYWYRQLPEEGLKFMVYLQKENIIDESGMPKERFSAEFPKEGPSILRIQQVVRGDSAAYFCASSPRTANTEAFFGQGTRLTVV.